The sequence of this TCR beta chain was determined in a study of T cell changes during pregnancy in multiple sclerosis. The assay was immunoSEQ multiplex PCR, and TCRdb's table has in-frame clones only and misses some. This sample has around 110,000 clones, with about 90% found just once. J lost 1 base, V lost 0 bases, and 3 bases had no gene match. Germline V gene sequence: CDR1 SGHAT, CDR2 FQNNGV. CDR3 length equals 16 residues. The clonotype comes from a female donor with multiple sclerosis, enrolled in a pregnancy study. The rearrangement uses TRBV11-2 and TRBJ2-7; 10 nucleotides match TRBD2. Sequenced material: peripheral blood, taken after pregnancy. Here the CDR3 DNA reads TGTGCCAGCAGCTTAGATACGGGACTAGCGTCCTACGAGCAGTACTTC. It encodes CASSLDTGLASYEQYF.